This T cell receptor beta chain derives from a study of blood T cells in healthy people across ages (dated by TCRdb to between 2014 and 2017). For the study in its entirety: In model experiments, roughly one uniquely barcoded TCR beta cDNA molecule per two T cells was captured by template switching. The study analyzed two additional independent replicas of 1 million unique cDNA reads from the same blood draw for two donors, one aged 18 to 30 and one aged 80 or older. Four age groups were formed from the donors: young (average about 16 years), middle-aged (approximately 40), aged (roughly 58) and long-lived (around 82). Using deep sequencing normalized with unique cDNA molecular identifiers, the study measured how TCR beta repertoire diversity changes with age.

This clonotype was observed a handful of times. The antigen this receptor binds is unknown. No much larger clone exists at a distance of one base, and base qualities are not known. From a lookup of the germline V gene, CDR1 and CDR2 are SGHTA and FQGNSA. V is clipped by 7 bases and J by 0 bases, and the sequence between their germline boundaries is 12 bases long. The cysteine opens and the phenylalanine closes a CDR3 of 14 amino acids. Just CDR3 DNA is preserved here, 42 bases in frame from base 1. The library was obtained by 5' RACE. Sequencing instrument: Illumina HiSeq 2500. A second PCR of about 7 to 12 cycles was run with a J-beta primer mix and a sample-barcoded 5' primer. A unique molecular identifier was introduced onto each TCR beta cDNA molecule by a template-switch 5' adaptor carrying 12 random nucleotides. Each sample yielded at least 3 million CDR3-containing paired-end reads. First-strand cDNA synthesis was performed from all RNA using the Mint cDNA synthesis kit, with priming by a TRBC-specific oligonucleotide. Following uracil-DNA glycosylase treatment, all cDNA underwent a first 18-cycle PCR with the universal primers M1SS and BC2_uni_R. Turning to the authors' computational methods: Normalization of each sample was performed by random selection of 1 million high-quality reads, each carrying a distinct molecular identifier. Reads with shared molecular identifiers were discarded instead of being binned into consensus sequences. MiTCR, set to a Q25 quality threshold and the strictest error-elimination algorithm, was used for CDR3 identification, clonotype clustering and error correction. A nonparametric unseen species model using Euler transformation provided a lower-bound estimate of total TCR beta diversity. The public reads were quality trimmed at Q25 with fastp and then assembled into clones with MiXCR by TCRdb, keeping productive beta chains. Entries are consolidated by CDR3 protein sequence, retaining the most common genes and DNA. The V and J calls shown here were made by TCRdb, not taken from the authors' results. The table for this sample lists approximately 960,000 distinct CDR3 sequences; 25% to 35% of them were counted only once. About 10% of the sample rests with the top ten.

Systemically healthy Caucasian individuals from Russia, 35 to 50 in total and aged roughly 6 to 90 years, were included as donors. Each donor gave 8 to 10 milliliters of peripheral blood, collected into EDTA-treated Vacutainer tubes. PBMCs were isolated by Ficoll-Paque density-gradient centrifugation, with at least 6 million obtained per sample. Total RNA was extracted from PBMCs with Trizol reagent, with at least 6 micrograms obtained per sample. For every donor, an aliquot of PBMCs went through flow cytometry to measure the percentages of naive CD45RAhigh/CD27high T cells. Study-wide conclusions, independent of this receptor: Estimates of total diversity based on one million sequenced T cells were considered lower bounds and underestimates. A strong correlation was found between observed TCR beta diversity and the percentage of naive T cells measured by flow cytometry. Since profiling was done on bulk unsorted PBMCs, naive and antigen-experienced compartments could not be conclusively compared. Observed TCR beta diversity per million T cells fell roughly linearly with age, and a significant reduction was already apparent by age approximately 40. Compared with the aged group, more naive CD4+ T cells, fewer expanded clones and increased TCR diversity were shown by the long-lived group, suggesting age selection. Donor CMV infection status was unknown, potentially confounding age-related changes in expanded clonotypes.

The sample was also reused in another study, on T cells of mothers and their children. The second study, in turn, reports: The donors were nine systemically healthy Caucasian individuals, made up of three mothers and their six children. cDNA synthesis consumed the entire amount of extracted RNA, loaded at approximately 1.6 ug RNA in each 15 ul reaction. Sample barcodes and 2-4 random nucleotides were added via the M1S primer in the second PCR. Over 9 million TCR beta CDR3 reads came from each mother, compared with some 3 million reads from each child. Thymic selection similarly shapes TCR recombination output in related and unrelated pairs, with minor effect from inherited differences. Normalized repertoire overlap was always slightly but never significantly higher in related than unrelated mother-child pairs. No persistent microchimeric T cell clones were detected, at a sensitivity of approximately 100 clones per million clonotypes. To look for features that set related mother-child pairs apart from unrelated individuals, the researchers ran deep NGS to compare the TCR beta repertoires of mothers and children. On average, the children were about 10 +/- 4 years old, while the mothers were roughly 36 +/- 4 years old. After adapters were ligated using NEBNext reagents, the libraries underwent 100+100 nt paired-end sequencing on an Illumina HiSeq 2000. To prevent cross-contamination, the mother and child libraries were prepared one month apart and sequenced in separate runs. For each donor, somewhere between about 450,000 and 2,100,000 distinct TCR beta clonotypes were identified. Naive TCR beta clonotypes were estimated from low-frequency clonotypes matched to each donor's FACS-determined naive share, without sorting.

The V and J segments used are TRBV7-2 and TRBJ1-1, with no confidently assigned D gene. Sequenced input: blood. This receptor was identified in a woman in her forties in good health. The DNA is as follows: TGTGCCAGCACCCTCTCACCGGTGAACACTGAAGCTTTCTTT. Translated, this gives CASTLSPVNTEAFF.